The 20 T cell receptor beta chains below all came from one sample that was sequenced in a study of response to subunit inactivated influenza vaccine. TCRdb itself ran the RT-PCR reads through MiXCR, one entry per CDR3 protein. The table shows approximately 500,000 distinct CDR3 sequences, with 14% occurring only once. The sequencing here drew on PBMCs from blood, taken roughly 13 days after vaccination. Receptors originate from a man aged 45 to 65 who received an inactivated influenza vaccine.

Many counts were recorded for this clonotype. CDR3 in amino acids: CSAIPTGSADTQYF. CDR3 DNA sequence: TGCAGTGCTATTCCGACAGGGAGCGCAGATACGCAGTATTTT. The V gene is TRBV20-1, the J gene TRBJ2-3, with 7 nucleotides matching TRBD1. The V segment lost 4 bases and the J segment 4 bases; nucleotides outside the gene matches: 8. Germline V gene sequence: CDR1 DFQATT, CDR2 SNEGSKA (reference sequence). CDR3 size: 14 residues.

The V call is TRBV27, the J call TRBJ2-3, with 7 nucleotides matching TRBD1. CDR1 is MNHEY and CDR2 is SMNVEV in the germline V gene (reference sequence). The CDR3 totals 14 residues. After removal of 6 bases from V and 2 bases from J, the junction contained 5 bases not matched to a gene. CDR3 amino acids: CASRAGTDTDTQYF. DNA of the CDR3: TGTGCCAGCAGAGCCGGGACAGACACAGATACGCAGTATTTT.

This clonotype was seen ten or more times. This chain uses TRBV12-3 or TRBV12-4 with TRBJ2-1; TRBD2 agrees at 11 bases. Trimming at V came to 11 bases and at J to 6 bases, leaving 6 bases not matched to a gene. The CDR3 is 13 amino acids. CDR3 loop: CALGLAARNEQFF. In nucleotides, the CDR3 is TGTGCCTTGGGACTAGCGGCGCGCAATGAGCAGTTCTTC.

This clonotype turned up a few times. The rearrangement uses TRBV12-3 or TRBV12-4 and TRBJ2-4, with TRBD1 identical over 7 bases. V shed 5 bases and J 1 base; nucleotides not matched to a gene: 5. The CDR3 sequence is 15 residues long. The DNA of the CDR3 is TGTGCCAGCAGTACACCGACAGGGGCCAAAAACATTCAGTACTTC. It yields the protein CASSTPTGAKNIQYF.

The CDR3 nucleotides read TGCAGTGCTAGAGATATAGTGGGACTAAGCGGTGAGCAGTTCTTC. Translated: CSARDIVGLSGEQFF. The V gene is TRBV20-1, the J gene TRBJ2-1, with 7 bases identical to TRBD2. CDR1 is DFQATT and CDR2 is SNEGSKA in the germline V gene (reference sequence). The CDR3 is 15 amino acids. The ends lost 0 bases at V and 9 bases at J; junction bases unmatched: 11.

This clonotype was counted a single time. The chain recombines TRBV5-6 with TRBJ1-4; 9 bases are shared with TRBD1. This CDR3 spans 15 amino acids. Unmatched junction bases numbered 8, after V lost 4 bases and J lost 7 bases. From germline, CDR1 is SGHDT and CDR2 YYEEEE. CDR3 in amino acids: CASSLKTGGFEKLFF. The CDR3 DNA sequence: TGTGCCAGCAGCCTCAAGACAGGGGGTTTTGAAAAACTGTTTTTT.

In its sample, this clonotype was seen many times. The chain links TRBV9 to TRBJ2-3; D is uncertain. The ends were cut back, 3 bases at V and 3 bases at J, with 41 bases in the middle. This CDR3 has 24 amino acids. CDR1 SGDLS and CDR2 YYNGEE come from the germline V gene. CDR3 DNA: TGTGCCAGCAGCGGATCCCGAGAACCGAATCGGCGATTCGGCCCCCTCCCTTCAACAGATACGCAGTATTTT. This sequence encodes CASSGSREPNRRFGPLPSTDTQYF. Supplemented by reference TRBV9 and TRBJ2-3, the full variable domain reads DSGVTQTPKHLITATGQRVTLRCSPRSGDLSVYWYQQSLDQGLQFLIQYYNGEERAKGNILERFSAQQFPDLHSELNLSSLELGDSALYFCASSGSREPNRRFGPLPSTDTQYFGPGTRLTVL.

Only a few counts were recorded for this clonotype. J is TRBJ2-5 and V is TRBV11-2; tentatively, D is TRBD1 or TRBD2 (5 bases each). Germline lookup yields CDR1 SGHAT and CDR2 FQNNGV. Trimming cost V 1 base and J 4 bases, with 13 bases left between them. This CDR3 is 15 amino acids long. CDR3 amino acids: CASSLGGSGGETQYF. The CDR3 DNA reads TGTGCCAGCAGCTTAGGGGGTTCTGGGGGAGAGACCCAGTACTTC. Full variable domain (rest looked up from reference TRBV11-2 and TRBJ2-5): EAGVAQSPRYKIIEKRQSVAFWCNPISGHATLYWYQQILGQGPKLLIQFQNNGVVDDSQLPKDRFSAERLKGVDSTLKIQPAKLEDSAVYLCASSLGGSGGETQYFGPGTRLLVL.

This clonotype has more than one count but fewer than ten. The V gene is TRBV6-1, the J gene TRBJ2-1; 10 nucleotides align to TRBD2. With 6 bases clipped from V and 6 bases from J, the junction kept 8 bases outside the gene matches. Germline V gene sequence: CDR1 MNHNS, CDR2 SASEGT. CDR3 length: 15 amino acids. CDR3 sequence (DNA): TGTGCCAGCAGCTTTCTAGCGGGAGTCCCCAATGAGCAGTTCTTC. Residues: CASSFLAGVPNEQFF.

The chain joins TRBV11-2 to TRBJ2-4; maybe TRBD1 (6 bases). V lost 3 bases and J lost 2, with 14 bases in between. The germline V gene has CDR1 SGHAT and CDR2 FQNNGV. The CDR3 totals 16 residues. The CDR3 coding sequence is TGTGCCAGCAGCTTCCGTGGGGGCGCAACCAAAAACATTCAGTACTTC. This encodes CASSFRGGATKNIQYF.

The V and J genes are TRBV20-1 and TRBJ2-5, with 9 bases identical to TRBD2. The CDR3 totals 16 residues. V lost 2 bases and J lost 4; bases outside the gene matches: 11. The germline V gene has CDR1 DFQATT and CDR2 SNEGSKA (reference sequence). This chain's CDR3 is CSARSISGTSRETQYF. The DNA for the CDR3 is TGCAGTGCTAGATCCATAAGCGGGACTAGCCGAGAGACCCAGTACTTC.

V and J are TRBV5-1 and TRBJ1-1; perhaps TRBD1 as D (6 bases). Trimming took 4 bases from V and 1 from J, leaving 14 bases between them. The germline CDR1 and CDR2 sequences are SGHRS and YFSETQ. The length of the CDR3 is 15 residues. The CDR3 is CASSLLGHTNTEAFF. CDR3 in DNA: TGCGCCAGCAGCCTACTGGGACATACGAACACTGAAGCTTTCTTT.

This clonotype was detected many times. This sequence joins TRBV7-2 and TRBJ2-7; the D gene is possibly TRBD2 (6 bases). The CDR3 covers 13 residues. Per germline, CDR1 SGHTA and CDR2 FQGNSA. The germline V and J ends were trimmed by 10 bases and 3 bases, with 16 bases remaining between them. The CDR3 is CATRGGARYEQYF. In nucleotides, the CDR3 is TGTGCCACAAGGGGCGGGGCCCGCTACGAGCAGTACTTC.

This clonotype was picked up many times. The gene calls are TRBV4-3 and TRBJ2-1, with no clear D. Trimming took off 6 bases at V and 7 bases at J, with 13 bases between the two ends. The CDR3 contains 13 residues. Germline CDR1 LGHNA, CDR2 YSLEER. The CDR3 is CASSERLGNEQFF. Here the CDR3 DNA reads TGCGCCAGCAGTGAAAGATTGGGGAATGAGCAGTTCTTC.

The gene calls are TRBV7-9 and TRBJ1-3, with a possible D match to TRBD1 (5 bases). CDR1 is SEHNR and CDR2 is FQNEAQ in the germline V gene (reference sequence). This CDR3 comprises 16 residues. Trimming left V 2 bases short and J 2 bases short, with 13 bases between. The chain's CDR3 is CASSLSPGRAGNTIYF. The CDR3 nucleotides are TGTGCCAGCAGCTTATCCCCCGGCAGGGCTGGAAACACCATATATTTT.

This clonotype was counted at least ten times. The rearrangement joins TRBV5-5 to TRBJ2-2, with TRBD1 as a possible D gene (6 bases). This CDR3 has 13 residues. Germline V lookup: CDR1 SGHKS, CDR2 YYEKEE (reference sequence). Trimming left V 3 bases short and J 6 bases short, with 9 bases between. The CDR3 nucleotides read TGTGCCAGCAGCTCACAGGGTTCCGGGGAGCTGTTTTTT. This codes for CASSSQGSGELFF.

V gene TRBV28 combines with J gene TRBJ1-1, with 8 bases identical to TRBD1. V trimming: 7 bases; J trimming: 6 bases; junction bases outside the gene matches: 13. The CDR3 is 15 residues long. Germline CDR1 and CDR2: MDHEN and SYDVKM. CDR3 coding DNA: TGTGCCAGCACCCGTTATTCGACAGGGGTCGCTGAAGCTTTCTTT. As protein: CASTRYSTGVAEAFF.

This chain's CDR3 is CASSERPGEPNEQFF. CDR3 sequence (DNA): TGTGCCAGCAGCGAGAGACCGGGAGAGCCGAATGAGCAGTTCTTC. This sequence joins TRBV7-9 and TRBJ2-1, with a possible D match to TRBD2 (6 bases). The CDR3 spans 15 residues. The ends were cut back, 5 bases at V and 7 bases at J, with 18 bases in the middle. The V gene's germline CDR1 is SEHNR and CDR2 FQNEAQ (reference sequence).

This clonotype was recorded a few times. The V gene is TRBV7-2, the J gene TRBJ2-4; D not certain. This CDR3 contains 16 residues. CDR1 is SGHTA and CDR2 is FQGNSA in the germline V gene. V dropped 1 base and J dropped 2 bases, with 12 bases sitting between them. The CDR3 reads CASSLVPTGSKNIQYF. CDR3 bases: TGTGCCAGCAGCTTAGTTCCTACGGGTTCCAAAAACATTCAGTACTTC.

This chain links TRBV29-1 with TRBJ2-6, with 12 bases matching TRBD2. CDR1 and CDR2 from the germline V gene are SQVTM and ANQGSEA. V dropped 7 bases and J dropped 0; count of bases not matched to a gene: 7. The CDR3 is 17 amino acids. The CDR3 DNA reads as TGCAGCGCCCTGGGACTAGCGGGTGACTCTGGGGCCAACGTCCTGACTTTC. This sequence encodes CSALGLAGDSGANVLTF.